This is a list of T cell receptor beta chains from one sample in a study of cytomegalovirus exposure and HLA in healthy donors. Assay: immunoSEQ multiplex PCR; the TCRdb copy retains only in-frame clones and omits some. The sample records 80,000 to 100,000 clones, around 70% being singletons. The sequencing sample was made of PBMCs. Source of these receptors: a female donor in good health and CMV-seronegative. The CDR3 runs from the conserved cysteine through the conserved F or W. The order of the fields is V gene, D gene, J gene, clone size, CDR3 protein, CDR3 DNA. D genes are given only for firm matches. Some rows mark clone size as missing; the rest say once, few, many or name a class of expanded clone.

>TRBV11-3|TRBD1|TRBJ1-2|.
CASSERQGSKDGYTF
TGTGCCAGCAGCGAACGACAGGGGAGTAAGGATGGCTACACCTTC
>TRBV30|TRBD1|TRBJ1-6|few
CAWSRDRESSPLHF
TGTGCCTGGAGTAGGGACAGGGAGAGTTCACCCCTCCACTTT
>TRBV6-5|.|TRBJ1-6|once
CASSPDSENSPLHF
TGTGCCAGCAGTCCAGACAGCGAAAATTCACCCCTCCACTTT
>TRBV6-5|.|TRBJ2-7|once
CASSYSRNRELSF
TGTGCCAGCAGTTACTCGCGAAACAGGGAATTGTCGTTC
>TRBV4-3|.|TRBJ2-3|.
CASSQGPRGPEGTDTQYF
TGCGCCAGCAGCCAAGGTCCGAGAGGTCCCGAGGGCACAGATACGCAGTATTTT
>TRBV6-5|TRBD1|TRBJ1-1|.
CASSYQGGFAEAFF
TGTGCCAGCAGTTATCAGGGGGGTTTTGCTGAAGCTTTCTTT
>TRBV7-9|TRBD2|TRBJ2-5|.
CASSLPGGPETQYF
TGTGCCAGCAGCTTACCGGGGGGGCCCGAGACCCAGTACTTC
>TRBV5-6|.|TRBJ1-1|.
CASSRNTEAFF
TGTGCCAGCAGCCGGAACACTGAAGCTTTCTTT
>TRBV7-6|TRBD1|TRBJ1-6|few
CASSLEPGTGPNSPLHF
TGTGCCAGCAGCTTAGAACCGGGGACAGGGCCTAATTCACCCCTCCACTTT
>TRBV29-1|.|TRBJ2-7|.
CSVYDSSYEQYF
TGCAGCGTTTACGACAGCTCCTACGAGCAGTACTTC
>TRBV7-6|TRBD1|TRBJ2-7|.
CASSGQGRSYEQYF
TGTGCCAGCAGCGGACAGGGTCGCTCCTACGAGCAGTACTTC
>TRBV11-2|TRBD1|TRBJ1-2|.
CASSSLRDRDYGYTF
TGTGCCAGCAGCTCACTCCGGGACAGGGATTATGGCTACACCTTC
>TRBV5-6|.|TRBJ1-2|.
CASSLAEGQSGYTF
TGTGCCAGCAGCTTGGCCGAGGGACAATCGGGCTACACCTTC
>TRBV6-6|TRBD1|TRBJ2-2|.
CASRDRDTGELFF
TGTGCCAGCAGAGACAGGGACACCGGGGAGCTGTTTTTT
>TRBV9|TRBD2|TRBJ2-1|.
CASSHPTSGGALYNEQFF
TGTGCCAGCAGCCACCCTACTAGCGGGGGAGCTCTATACAATGAGCAGTTCTTC
>TRBV7-2|TRBD1|TRBJ2-2|.
CASSLHRDSGELFF
TGTGCCAGCAGCTTACACCGGGACAGCGGGGAGCTGTTTTTT
>TRBV18|TRBD1|TRBJ1-2|.
CASSPDRQGGGYTF
TGTGCCAGCTCACCGGACCGACAGGGGGGTGGCTACACCTTC
>TRBV2|TRBD1|TRBJ2-7|.
CASSGRQGEAIPYEQYF
TGTGCCAGCAGTGGGAGGCAGGGGGAAGCCATCCCCTACGAGCAGTACTTC
>TRBV7-9|TRBD1|TRBJ1-4|.
CASSLRTGDATNEKLFF
TGTGCCAGCAGCCTCAGGACAGGGGATGCAACTAATGAAAAACTGTTTTTT
>TRBV28|.|TRBJ1-5|.
CASLRQNNQPQHF
TGTGCCAGCCTCAGACAGAACAATCAGCCCCAGCATTTT
>TRBV10-2|TRBD2|TRBJ2-1|few
CASSESKGTSGYNEQFF
TGCGCCAGCAGTGAGTCGAAGGGTACTAGCGGGTACAATGAGCAGTTCTTC
>TRBV27|TRBD2|TRBJ2-7|.
CASSLFPPLAGGAEQYF
TGTGCCAGCAGTTTATTTCCCCCACTAGCGGGGGGGGCCGAGCAGTACTTC
>TRBV28|.|TRBJ2-7|.
CASAQLTYEQYF
TGTGCCAGTGCACAGCTTACCTACGAGCAGTACTTC
>TRBV6-6|TRBD2|TRBJ2-7|.
CASSYSAGLGDEQYF
TGTGCCAGCAGTTACTCAGCGGGACTAGGTGACGAGCAGTACTTC
>TRBV19|TRBD2|TRBJ2-3|.
CASSPPGGASRDTQYF
TGTGCCAGTAGCCCGCCGGGGGGAGCGAGTAGAGATACGCAGTATTTT
>TRBV7-8|TRBD1|TRBJ1-4|.
CASREGQGLEKLFF
TGTGCCAGCCGCGAGGGACAGGGTCTTGAAAAACTGTTTTTT
>TRBV2|.|TRBJ1-2|.
CASSEGTTRGFGFGYTF
TGTGCCAGCAGTGAAGGGACAACCCGTGGTTTTGGTTTCGGCTACACCTTC
>TRBV5-1|TRBD1|TRBJ1-4|.
CASSLQGGNEKLFF
TGCGCCAGCAGCTTGCAGGGGGGTAATGAAAAACTGTTTTTT